The rows below give T cell receptor beta chains drawn from one sample of a study of cytomegalovirus exposure and HLA in healthy donors. Repertoires were generated with immunoSEQ multiplex PCR, while TCRdb's copy carries only in-frame clones and drops some. The sample records roughly 150,000 clones, 68% being singletons. The sample was PBMCs. Receptors were obtained from a man aged 55 to 70 in good health and CMV-seronegative. Each CDR3 is given with its conserved first and last residue. The D gene is left open where the match is weak. Only part of the rows carry a size: once, few, many, or a class if the clone is expanded.

J: TRBJ1-2
size: NA
D: TRBD1
V: TRBV30
length: 14
DNA: TGTGCCTGGAGCGCCGGGACAGGGTTCGGCGGCTACACCTTC
CDR3: CAWSAGTGFGGYTF

J: TRBJ2-3
size: NA
D: TRBD2
V: TRBV7-2
length: 16
DNA: TGTGCCAGCAGCTTAGTCGGGAGGGTCGGCACAGATACGCAGTATTTT
CDR3: CASSLVGRVGTDTQYF

J: TRBJ2-5
size: NA
D: NA
V: TRBV5-1
length: 14
DNA: TGCGCCAGCAGCTCCTCCGCAGGCCAAGAGACCCAGTACTTC
CDR3: CASSSSAGQETQYF

J: TRBJ1-1
size: NA
D: NA
V: TRBV28
length: 13
DNA: TGTGCCAGCCTTAATTCCTTGAACACTGAAGCTTTCTTT
CDR3: CASLNSLNTEAFF

J: TRBJ2-3
size: once
D: TRBD2
V: TRBV7-9
length: 15
DNA: TGTGCCAGCAGACCCTGGCGGGAGTGGGCAGATACGCAGTATTTT
CDR3: CASRPWREWADTQYF

J: TRBJ1-5
size: NA
D: TRBD1
V: TRBV9
length: 15
DNA: TGTGCCAGCAGCTCGACAGGGGATAGCAATCAGCCCCAGCATTTT
CDR3: CASSSTGDSNQPQHF

J: TRBJ2-7
size: NA
D: NA
V: TRBV29-1
length: 13
DNA: TGCAGCGTTGTAGTTTGGAGCTCCTACGAGCAGTACTTC
CDR3: CSVVVWSSYEQYF

J: TRBJ1-5
size: NA
D: TRBD1
V: TRBV28
length: 15
DNA: TGTGCCAGCAGCACAGGGGGCGAAGGCAATCAGCCCCAGCATTTT
CDR3: CASSTGGEGNQPQHF

J: TRBJ2-1
size: NA
D: TRBD2
V: TRBV2
length: 15
DNA: TGTGCCAGCAGTGACAGACTAGCGAGAGGGAATGAGCAGTTCTTC
CDR3: CASSDRLARGNEQFF

J: TRBJ1-2
size: NA
D: NA
V: TRBV28
length: 13
DNA: TGTGCCAGCAGTTTCCAGGCTACCTATGGCTACACCTTC
CDR3: CASSFQATYGYTF

J: TRBJ1-1
size: NA
D: NA
V: TRBV19
length: 14
DNA: TGTGCCAGTAGACTCTCGGGAGGGGGCACTGAAGCTTTCTTT
CDR3: CASRLSGGGTEAFF

J: TRBJ1-6
size: NA
D: NA
V: TRBV2
length: 11
DNA: TGTGCCAGCAGTCTCGGTACACCCCTCCACTTT
CDR3: CASSLGTPLHF

J: TRBJ1-6
size: NA
D: TRBD1
V: TRBV27
length: 18
DNA: TGTGCCAGCAGTTTATCGGGGAACAGGGGAAGGTATAATTCACCCCTCCACTTT
CDR3: CASSLSGNRGRYNSPLHF

J: TRBJ2-5
size: few
D: NA
V: TRBV5-1
length: 14
DNA: TGCGCCAGCAGCTTGGGGGGAGTTGAGGAGACCCAGTACTTC
CDR3: CASSLGGVEETQYF

J: TRBJ1-2
size: few
D: NA
V: TRBV14
length: 13
DNA: TGTGCCAGCAGCCAAGATAACGGGTGGGGCTACACCTTC
CDR3: CASSQDNGWGYTF

J: TRBJ1-2
size: NA
D: NA
V: TRBV7-3
length: 14
DNA: TGTGCCAGCAGCGTCCGTGGCAGGGCCTATGGCTACACCTTC
CDR3: CASSVRGRAYGYTF

J: TRBJ2-2
size: NA
D: TRBD2
V: TRBV28
length: 12
DNA: TGTGCCAGCAGCCCACTAGCGGGGGAGCTGTTTTTT
CDR3: CASSPLAGELFF

J: TRBJ1-6
size: NA
D: NA
V: TRBV19
length: 12
DNA: TGTGCCAGTAGTATTCGGAATTCACCCCTCCACTTT
CDR3: CASSIRNSPLHF

J: TRBJ1-6
size: NA
D: NA
V: TRBV30
length: 15
DNA: TGTGCCTCGAAGGGAGGGTACGCCTATAATTCACCCCTCCACTTT
CDR3: CASKGGYAYNSPLHF

J: TRBJ2-1
size: NA
D: NA
V: TRBV5-1
length: 13
DNA: TGCGCCAGCAGCCTGGGGCAGTACAATGAGCAGTTCTTC
CDR3: CASSLGQYNEQFF

J: TRBJ2-7
size: NA
D: TRBD2
V: TRBV4-2
length: 20
DNA: TGTGCCAGCAGCCCCCTGGTAGAAGCGGGAGCCCCTGGGGAGGGGACCGAGCAGTACTTC
CDR3: CASSPLVEAGAPGEGTEQYF

J: TRBJ1-5
size: NA
D: NA
V: TRBV10-2
length: 16
DNA: TGCGCCAGCAGTGCTAACGGGGAACGGGGCAATCAGCCCCAGCATTTT
CDR3: CASSANGERGNQPQHF

J: TRBJ2-7
size: NA
D: TRBD1
V: TRBV28
length: 12
DNA: TGTGCCAGCACCTTGACAGGGCTCGAGCAGTACTTC
CDR3: CASTLTGLEQYF

J: TRBJ1-1
size: NA
D: NA
V: TRBV27
length: 14
DNA: TGTGCCAGCAGTTCGCGGGGGCTGAACACTGAAGCTTTCTTT
CDR3: CASSSRGLNTEAFF

J: TRBJ2-7
size: NA
D: TRBD1
V: TRBV6-5
length: 16
DNA: TGTGCCAGCAGTTCCGGGGGGGGGACAGGGGGCCACGAGCAGTACTTC
CDR3: CASSSGGGTGGHEQYF

J: TRBJ1-1
size: NA
D: NA
V: TRBV9
length: 13
DNA: TGTGCCAGCACCAGGGTCATGAACACTGAAGCTTTCTTT
CDR3: CASTRVMNTEAFF

J: TRBJ2-1
size: few
D: NA
V: TRBV27
length: 15
DNA: TGTGCCACCACCGGGGAGCCTAGCTCCTACAATGAGCAGTTCTTC
CDR3: CATTGEPSSYNEQFF

J: TRBJ2-3
size: NA
D: TRBD2
V: TRBV2
length: 14
DNA: TGTGCCGAACCGCGGGAGGGCCGCGGAGATACGCAGTATTTT
CDR3: CAEPREGRGDTQYF

J: TRBJ2-3
size: NA
D: NA
V: TRBV29-1
length: 12
DNA: TGCAGCGTTGGAGTGGTTACAGATACGCAGTATTTT
CDR3: CSVGVVTDTQYF